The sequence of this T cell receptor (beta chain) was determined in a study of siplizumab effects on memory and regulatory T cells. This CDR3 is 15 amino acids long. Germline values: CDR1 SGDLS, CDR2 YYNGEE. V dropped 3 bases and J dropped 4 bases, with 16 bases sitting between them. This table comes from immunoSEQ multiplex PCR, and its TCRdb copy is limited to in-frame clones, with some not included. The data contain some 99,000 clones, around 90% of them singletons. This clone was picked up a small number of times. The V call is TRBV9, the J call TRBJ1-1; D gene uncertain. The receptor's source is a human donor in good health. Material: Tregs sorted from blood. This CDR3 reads CASSGSAGWGTEAFF. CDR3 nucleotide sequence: TGTGCCAGCAGCGGATCGGCAGGATGGGGCACTGAAGCTTTCTTT.